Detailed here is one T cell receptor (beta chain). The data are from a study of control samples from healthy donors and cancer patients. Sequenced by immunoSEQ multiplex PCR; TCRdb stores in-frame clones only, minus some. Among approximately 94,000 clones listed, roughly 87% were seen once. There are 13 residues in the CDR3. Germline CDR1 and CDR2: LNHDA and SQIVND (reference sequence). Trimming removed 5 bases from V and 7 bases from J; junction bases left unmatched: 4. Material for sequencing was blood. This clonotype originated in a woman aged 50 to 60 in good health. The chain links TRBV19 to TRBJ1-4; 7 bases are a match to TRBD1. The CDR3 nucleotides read TGTGCCAGTAGTCGGAGGGGGCTTGAAAAACTGTTTTTT. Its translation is CASSRRGLEKLFF.